The rows below give T cell receptor beta chains drawn from one sample of a study of T cells in Graves' hyperthyroidism and ophthalmopathy. TCRdb itself ran the multiplex PCR reads through MiXCR, one entry per CDR3 protein. Here the sample spans 300,000 to 450,000 distinct CDR3 sequences, approximately 18% being singletons. Sequencing was done on a sample of blood. These receptors were obtained from a woman between 40 and 50 years old with Graves' ophthalmopathy. Each CDR3 is given with its conserved first and last residue. A D gene is named only where the DNA matches it firmly. The size field reads once, few or many counts, or a class when the clone is expanded.

10 TRBJ2-2 TRBV6-2/TRBV6-3 many NA TGTGCCAGCGGGCCCGGGGAGCTGTTTTTT CASGPGELFF
15 TRBJ2-2 TRBV24-1 many NA TGTGCCACCAGGCCCGGGACATCAAACACCGGGGAGCTGTTTTTT CATRPGTSNTGELFF
13 TRBJ2-2 TRBV2 many NA TGTGCCAGCAGGGGCAGGGTGGCCGGGGAGCTGTTTTTT CASRGRVAGELFF
13 TRBJ2-2 TRBV6-5 many NA TGTGCCAGCAGTTTGCAGGGAACCGGGGAGCTGTTTTTT CASSLQGTGELFF
14 TRBJ1-1 TRBV28 many NA TGTGCCAGCACTCCAAGGCGCGGACCGGCCGTGGCTTTCTTT CASTPRRGPAVAFF
15 TRBJ1-1 TRBV28 many NA TGTGCCAGCAGTTTATTCGGTTTAGGCGACACTGAAGCTTTCTTT CASSLFGLGDTEAFF
14 TRBJ1-3 TRBV12-5 many NA TGTGCTAGTGGCCACGGATCCTCTGGAAACACCATATATTTT CASGHGSSGNTIYF
15 TRBJ1-1 TRBV6-1 many NA TGTGCCAGCAGGGACCGACTTATTATGGACACTGAAGCTTTCTTT CASRDRLIMDTEAFF
13 TRBJ1-1 TRBV20-1 many NA TGCAGTGGACGCGCCAGGCTGAACACTGAAGCTTTCTTT CSGRARLNTEAFF
11 TRBJ2-5 TRBV10-3 many NA TGTGCCATCAGTGAATTGGAGACCCAGTACTTC CAISELETQYF